This T cell receptor beta chain was obtained from a study of T-cell memory formation after mild COVID-19. Study results and caveats: Most CD4+ clones that shrank were in CM and EM, while CD8+ ones turned up in EMRA.

Using its own MiXCR run on the 5' RACE reads, TCRdb lists one record per CDR3 protein. The table includes 350,000 to 500,000 distinct CDR3 sequences, about a quarter detected once. This clonotype has only a few counts. Its antigen is as yet unknown. The CDR3 covers 12 residues. Germline-derived CDR1 and CDR2 are SEHNR and FQNEAQ (reference sequence). V lost 5 bases, J lost 6 bases, and 11 bases lay in between. The rearrangement joins TRBV7-9 to TRBJ2-7; D is unresolved. Specimen: PBMCs or a T cell subset sorted from them (not recorded which). The receptor was isolated from an adult woman who had mild COVID-19 (a few samples of this study predate the infection). Cell type and time point are not known. CDR3 bases: TGTGCCAGCAGCCATCCAAGTGGCGAGCAGTACTTC. As protein: CASSHPSGEQYF.